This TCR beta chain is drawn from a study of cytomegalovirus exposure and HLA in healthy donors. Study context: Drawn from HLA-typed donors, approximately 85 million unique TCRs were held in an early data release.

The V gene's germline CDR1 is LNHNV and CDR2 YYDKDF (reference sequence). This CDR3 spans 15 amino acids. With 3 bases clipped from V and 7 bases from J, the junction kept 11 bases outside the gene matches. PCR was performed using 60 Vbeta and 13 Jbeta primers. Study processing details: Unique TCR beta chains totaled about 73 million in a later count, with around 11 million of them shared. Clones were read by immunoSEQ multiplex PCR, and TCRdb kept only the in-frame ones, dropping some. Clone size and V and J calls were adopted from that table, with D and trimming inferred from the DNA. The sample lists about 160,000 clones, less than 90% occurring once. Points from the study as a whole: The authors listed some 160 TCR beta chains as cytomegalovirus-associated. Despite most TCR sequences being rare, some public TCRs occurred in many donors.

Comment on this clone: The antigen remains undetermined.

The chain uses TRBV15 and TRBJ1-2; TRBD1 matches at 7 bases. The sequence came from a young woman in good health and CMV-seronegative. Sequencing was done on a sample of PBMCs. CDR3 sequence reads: CATSRGDEGAGGYTF. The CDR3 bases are TGTGCCACCAGCAGGGGGGACGAGGGGGCCGGTGGCTACACCTTC.